This is a list of T cell receptor beta chains from one sample in a study of T cells in localized non-small cell lung cancer. Some clones are missing from TCRdb's copy, which holds only in-frame ones; the method was immunoSEQ multiplex PCR. This table has 20,000 to 30,000 clones, roughly 80% appearing once. The source material was peripheral blood, sampled before any cancer treatment. The receptor source for this set is a man between 35 and 75 years old with stage III squamous cell lung carcinoma. CDR3s include the opening cysteine and the closing phenylalanine or tryptophan. D genes are given only for firm matches. Some rows have no size entry. The others give once, few or many, or a class for an expanded clone.

v_gene	abundance	d_gene	j_gene	CDR3nt	CDR3aa
TRBV19	-	-	TRBJ2-1	TGTGCCAGTTCGGGGGACCGCCGCTTCTACAATGAGCAGTTCTTC	CASSGDRRFYNEQFF
TRBV9	-	TRBD1	TRBJ1-2	TGTGCCAGCAGCGCGCAACCGACAGGGACTAACTATGGCTACACCTTC	CASSAQPTGTNYGYTF
TRBV11-2	medium-sized	-	TRBJ2-2	TGTGCCAGCAGCTTAGTGGCAGGGTGGTACACCGGGGAGCTGTTTTTT	CASSLVAGWYTGELFF
TRBV19	few	-	TRBJ2-5	TGTGCCAGTAGTAGGGGGGACGGACCCCAAGAGACCCAGTACTTC	CASSRGDGPQETQYF
TRBV21-1	-	-	TRBJ1-2	TGTGCCAGCGTTGTACCGGGACATTTCAGGATCTGCGTCATCGGGGACTATGGCTACACCTTC	CASVVPGHFRICVIGDYGYTF
TRBV5-6	-	-	TRBJ1-2	TGTGCCAGCAGCTTTGGGGGCGTTCGGGGGAATGGCTACACCTTC	CASSFGGVRGNGYTF
TRBV11-2	-	TRBD1	TRBJ1-3	TGTGCCAGCAGCTTACTCACAGGGGGCACTGGAAACACCATATATTTT	CASSLLTGGTGNTIYF
TRBV4-1	-	-	TRBJ1-5	TGCGCCAGCAGCCAAGATAGGGCAAAAGAAGATCAGCCCCAGCATTTT	CASSQDRAKEDQPQHF
TRBV7-2	-	-	TRBJ2-2	TGTGCCAGCAGCAAAGTCGGCGGGGAGCTGTTTTTT	CASSKVGGELFF
TRBV5-6	-	-	TRBJ1-2	TGTGCCAGCAGCTTGCCTGATGGCTACACCTTC	CASSLPDGYTF
TRBV11-1	-	-	TRBJ2-7	TGTGCCAGCAGCCATAGCACCGCCTACGAGCAGTACTTC	CASSHSTAYEQYF
TRBV5-1	-	-	TRBJ1-1	TGCGCCAGCAGCCCAATGGGGGAGAACACTGAAGCTTTCTTT	CASSPMGENTEAFF
TRBV5-1	-	TRBD1	TRBJ1-1	TGCGCCAGCATGGACAGGGATACTGAAGCTTTCTTT	CASMDRDTEAFF
TRBV5-1	-	-	TRBJ2-3	TGCGCCAGCAGCTTGGAGCAGGGTGGAGATACGCAGTATTTT	CASSLEQGGDTQYF
TRBV19	-	TRBD1	TRBJ1-1	TGTGCCAGTAGTAGGCCCGGGACAGGGGGCACTGAAGCTTTCTTT	CASSRPGTGGTEAFF
TRBV5-1	-	-	TRBJ1-1	TGCGCCAGCAGCTTGACAGGGCCGAACACTGAAGCTTTCTTT	CASSLTGPNTEAFF
TRBV27	few	TRBD2	TRBJ2-1	TGTGCCAGCAGCCTCGGGACTAGCGGGAGCCTCAATGAGCAGTTCTTC	CASSLGTSGSLNEQFF